The entry below gives a single TCR beta chain sequence along with its context. Its antigen is undetermined. Trimming shortened V by 3 bases and J by 3 bases, and 7 bases separated the two germline ends. From germline, CDR1 is MDHEN and CDR2 SYDVKM. This CDR3 is 13 amino acids long. The entry originates in a study of human T cells and chemical hapten exposure. A single record per CDR3 protein comes from TCRdb applying MiXCR to the RACE reads. The repertoire holds a few hundred thousand distinct CDR3 sequences, with 6% to 7% as singletons. Findings and limits, study-wide: Patch test score was positively correlated with the counts of PT1 expanded TCRs.

Indicated time point: patch test 2, 6 weeks after DPC sensitization. Stated treatment: therapeutic diphenylcyclopropenone sensitization with weekly scalp DPC. Material: whole blood, obtained in connection with sensitization to the hapten diphenylcyclopropenone (DPC). The receptor's source is a woman between 18 and 30 years old with alopecia areata. Some clones in this sample may be carry-over from other donors' samples. This chain connects TRBV28 to TRBJ2-3; D remains ambiguous. CDR3 sequence reads: CASSFQETDTQYF. CDR3 DNA: TGTGCCAGCAGTTTCCAGGAGACAGATACGCAGTATTTT.